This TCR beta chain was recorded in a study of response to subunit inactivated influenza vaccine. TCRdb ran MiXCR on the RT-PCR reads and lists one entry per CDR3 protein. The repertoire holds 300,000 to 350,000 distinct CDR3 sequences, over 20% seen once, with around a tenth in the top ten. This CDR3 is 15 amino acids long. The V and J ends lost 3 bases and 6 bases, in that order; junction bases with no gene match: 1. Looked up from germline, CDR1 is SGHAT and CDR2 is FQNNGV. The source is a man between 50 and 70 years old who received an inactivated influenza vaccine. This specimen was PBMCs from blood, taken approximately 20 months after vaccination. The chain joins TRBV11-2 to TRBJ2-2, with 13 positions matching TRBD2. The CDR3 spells CASSFTSGRAGELFF. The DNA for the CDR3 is TGTGCCAGCAGCTTCACTAGCGGGAGGGCCGGGGAGCTGTTTTTT.